Shown below are 22 T cell receptor beta chains from a single sample sequenced in a study of a mutant IDH1 vaccine in newly diagnosed glioma. The time point: baseline, week 1 (first vaccination visit). As for treatment: pre-vaccination baseline after standard-of-care therapy. Here immunoSEQ multiplex PCR was the method, and the copy in TCRdb shows in-frame clones only, minus some. The repertoire holds tens of thousands of clones, over 75% seen once, with roughly 5% in the top ten. Sequences were derived from PBMCs, sampled from a glioma patient treated with radiotherapy, temozolomide or both. The source is a man aged 35-49 years with glioma. Some clones in this sample may be carry-over from other donors' samples.

The V and J genes are TRBV2 and TRBJ1-6; TRBD1 might be the D (5 bases). The V end lost 8 bases, the J end lost 10 bases, and 15 bases lay between the germline ends. The CDR3 consists of 13 residues. Germline CDR1 reads SNHLY; CDR2 reads FYNNEI. CDR3: CASQRQILSPLHF. For the CDR3, the DNA is TGTGCCAGCCAGAGACAGATTCTGTCACCCCTCCACTTT.

The chain employs TRBV5-1 and TRBJ1-1; D may be TRBD1 (5 bases). V shed 4 bases and J shed 6 bases, with 13 bases lying between them. Germline CDR1 and CDR2: SGHRS and YFSETQ. This CDR3 is built from 13 residues. CDR3 protein: CASSADGGAEAFF. CDR3 nucleotide sequence: TGCGCCAGCAGCGCTGATGGGGGGGCTGAAGCTTTCTTT.

In its sample, this clone was seen once. V and J are TRBV30 and TRBJ1-6; TRBD1 agrees at 9 bases. The CDR3 is made up of 13 amino acids. Germline lookup yields CDR1 GTSNPN and CDR2 SVGIG (reference sequence). V lost 3 bases and J lost 11; bases outside the gene matches: 5. DNA of the CDR3: TGTGCCTGGAGCCGGGACAGGGATGCACCCCTCCACTTT. Protein: CAWSRDRDAPLHF.

V and J are TRBV6-6 and TRBJ2-2; D call uncertain. Trimming cost V 7 bases and J 6 bases, with 9 bases left between them. CDR1 and CDR2 (germline): MNHNY, SVGAGI (reference sequence). This CDR3 has 12 amino acids. The CDR3, as DNA: TGTGCCAGCACCGATCCTCCCGGGGAGCTGTTTTTT. Amino acid sequence: CASTDPPGELFF.

On this clone itself: Other DNA sequences in this sample translate to the same CDR3. The rearrangement uses TRBV6-5 and TRBJ1-2, with D possibly being TRBD1 (6 bases). CDR1 and CDR2 from the germline V gene are MNHEY and SVGAGI. With 2 bases removed from V and 5 bases from J, the gap between germline ends came to 9 bases. The CDR3 totals 13 residues. CDR3 residues: CASSYTGNYGYTF. Written as DNA, the CDR3 is TGTGCCAGCAGTTACACAGGGAATTATGGCTACACCTTC.

The chain carries TRBV11-2 and TRBJ1-6; TRBD1 agrees at 7 bases. The CDR3 spans 16 residues. CDR1 is SGHAT, CDR2 FQNNGV, per germline. V was clipped by 5 bases and J by 0 bases; unmatched bases: 4. CDR3 coding DNA: TGTGCCAGCAGCAAGGACAGGAGCTCCTATAATTCACCCCTCCACTTT. Residues: CASSKDRSSYNSPLHF.

This clone was detected many times. The chain has TRBV6-5 and TRBJ2-7; the D is unclear. Germline CDR1 and CDR2: MNHEY and SVGAGI. V shed 2 bases and J shed 4 bases, with 15 bases lying between them. The CDR3 runs to 15 residues. As DNA, the CDR3 is TGTGCCAGCAGTTACAGTCCCATCTCCCTATACGAGCAGTACTTC. Its protein product is CASSYSPISLYEQYF.

The genes are TRBV6-1 and TRBJ1-1; 7 nucleotides match TRBD1. The CDR3 is 13 amino acids. Germline V gives CDR1 MNHNS, CDR2 SASEGT. V dropped 11 bases and J dropped 1; count of bases not matched to a gene: 7. As DNA, the CDR3 is TGTGCCTGTTACCGGGACAGGAACACTGAAGCTTTCTTT. Its translation is CACYRDRNTEAFF.

This chain uses TRBV19 with TRBJ1-5, with 9 bases lining up with TRBD1. The CDR3 runs 14 residues. The germline V gene has CDR1 LNHDA and CDR2 SQIVND (reference sequence). Trimming took 6 bases from V and 6 from J; bases not matched to a gene: 6. In DNA, the CDR3 is TGTGCCAGTAGAGTTGACAGGGGGGTTCAGCCCCAGCATTTT. Its protein product is CASRVDRGVQPQHF. The full variable domain, rest sourced from reference TRBV19 and TRBJ1-5, is DGGITQSPKYLFRKEGQNVTLSCEQNLNHDAMYWYRQDPGQGLRLIYYSQIVNDFQKGDIAEGYSVSREKKESFPLTVTSAQKNPTAFYLCASRVDRGVQPQHFGDGTRLSIL.

The chain employs TRBV5-1 and TRBJ1-2; TRBD1 might be the D (5 bases). Germline loops: CDR1 SGHRS, CDR2 YFSETQ. V gave up 0 bases and J gave up 6 bases, with 9 bases separating them. There are 13 residues in the CDR3. CDR3 loop: CASSLAGGDGYTF. CDR3 DNA sequence: TGCGCCAGCAGCTTGGCCGGAGGGGATGGCTACACCTTC.

The genes are TRBV15 and TRBJ1-1; D gene ambiguous. Trimming pared 4 bases from V and 2 bases from J, leaving 8 bases between. The CDR3 covers 13 residues. Germline V gene data show CDR1 as LNHNV and CDR2 as YYDKDF (reference sequence). CDR3 nucleotide sequence: TGTGCCACCAGCATTCCCGGTAACACTGAAGCTTTCTTT. This codes for CATSIPGNTEAFF.

The chain couples TRBV29-1 to TRBJ2-3; D is unclear. V lost 6 bases, J lost 6 bases, and 10 bases lay in between. CDR3 length: 11 amino acids. CDR1 is SQVTM, CDR2 ANQGSEA, per germline. The CDR3 loop reads CSVGSGDTQYF. The CDR3 nucleotides are TGCAGCGTCGGTTCGGGTGATACGCAGTATTTT.

The genes are TRBV6-1 and TRBJ1-1; unclear D gene. The CDR3 contains 14 residues. The V end lost 0 bases, the J end lost 3 bases, and 8 bases lay between the germline ends. Germline V lookup: CDR1 MNHNS, CDR2 SASEGT. For the CDR3, the DNA is TGTGCCAGCAGTGAAGCCCCAATGGACACTGAAGCTTTCTTT. It translates to CASSEAPMDTEAFF.

The rearrangement links TRBV5-6 to TRBJ1-4; D remains unclear. The germline V gene has CDR1 SGHDT and CDR2 YYEEEE. This CDR3 is 15 amino acids long. The V gene lost 2 bases and the J gene lost 4 bases, with 12 bases spanning the gap. The CDR3 DNA is TGTGCCAGCAGCTTATGGAACGAACGTAATGAAAAACTGTTTTTT. Translating it yields CASSLWNERNEKLFF.

This chain joins TRBV2 and TRBJ1-5, with 9 positions matching TRBD1. Germline loops: CDR1 SNHLY, CDR2 FYNNEI. The CDR3 sequence is 17 residues long. V was clipped by 3 bases and J by 5 bases; unmatched bases: 11. The CDR3 DNA is TGTGCCAGCAGTGAGGGACAGGGACTTGGTGGGGATCAGCCCCAGCATTTT. It yields the protein CASSEGQGLGGDQPQHF.

The rearrangement uses TRBV7-2 and TRBJ2-1, with D unresolved. V was shortened by 5 bases and J by 8 bases, with 16 bases between the two germline ends. The CDR3 is 14 amino acids. Germline V gene lookup returns CDR1 SGHTA and CDR2 FQGNSA. The CDR3 bases are TGTGCCAGCAGCCCCAGGTGGACCCCCGATGAGCAGTTCTTC. Its protein is CASSPRWTPDEQFF.

The chain couples TRBV30 to TRBJ2-1; 9 bases align to TRBD1. Germline values: CDR1 GTSNPN, CDR2 SVGIG (reference sequence). The CDR3 has 15 residues. With 4 bases clipped from V and 1 base from J, the junction kept 5 bases outside the gene matches. CDR3 DNA: TGTGCCTGGACCAGAGGGACAGGGTCCTACAATGAGCAGTTCTTC. Translating gives CAWTRGTGSYNEQFF.

The chain uses TRBV30 and TRBJ1-5, with no clear D. Germline assignment: CDR1 GTSNPN and CDR2 SVGIG (reference sequence). There are 13 residues in the CDR3. The V and J ends lost 2 bases and 4 bases respectively, with 9 bases between them. CDR3 region: CAWSPHTNQPQHF. CDR3 bases: TGTGCCTGGAGTCCCCACACAAATCAGCCCCAGCATTTT.

The V call is TRBV29-1, the J call TRBJ2-3, with D maybe TRBD2 (6 bases). This CDR3 region has 14 residues. The germline gives CDR1 SQVTM, CDR2 ANQGSEA. V lost 6 bases and J lost 2, with 15 bases in between. As DNA, the CDR3 is TGCAGCGTGTCATCCGGGAGCCCCACAGATACGCAGTATTTT. It specifies CSVSSGSPTDTQYF.

The chain combines TRBV14 with TRBJ2-6; no definite D call. CDR1 is SGHDN and CDR2 is FVKESK in the germline V gene. The length of the CDR3 is 15 residues. V gave up 3 bases and J gave up 1 base, with 7 bases separating them. CDR3 sequence: CASSQLQSGANVLTF. The CDR3 DNA reads as TGTGCCAGCAGCCAGTTACAGTCTGGGGCCAACGTCCTGACTTTC.

The J gene is TRBJ2-7, the V gene TRBV21-1; the table's D call of TRBD1 was not tested on the DNA. TRBV21-1 is annotated as a pseudogene. CDR3 length: 19 amino acids. CDR3 in DNA: TGTGCCAGCAGCAAAGTTCGGAAGGGGGCAACTTCACTTCCCTACGAGCAGTACTTC. It translates to CASSKVRKGATSLPYEQYF.

CDR3 region: CASSYSDRSDTQYF. DNA of the CDR3: TGTGCCAGCAGTTATTCGGACAGATCAGATACGCAGTATTTT. V is TRBV6-5 and J is TRBJ2-3, with D maybe TRBD1 (6 bases). CDR1 and CDR2 (germline): MNHEY, SVGAGI. Trimming took 3 bases from V and 4 from J, leaving 11 bases between them. This CDR3 has 14 amino acids.